The entry that follows covers one T cell receptor (beta chain) sequence. As yet, its antigen is unknown. This entry comes from a study of cytomegalovirus exposure and HLA in healthy donors. Study results and caveats: It is likely that the observed cluster of highly shared sequence variants was a sequencing artifact. A prior analysis recorded that most TCR beta V segments were productive about 87% or about 30% of the time.

V gave up 5 bases and J gave up 7 bases; unmatched junction bases: 12. The CDR3 runs 15 residues. Germline CDR1 MNHNY, CDR2 SVGAGI (reference sequence). The PCR made use of 60 Vbeta and 13 Jbeta primers. Profiled with immunoSEQ multiplex PCR; TCRdb holds only in-frame clones, not every one. The table shows a few hundred thousand clones, with over 70% occurring only once. The chain combines TRBV6-6 with TRBJ2-7; TRBD1 matches 9 bases. The sample consisted of PBMCs. The TCR was taken from an older woman in good health and CMV-seropositive. The DNA for the CDR3 is TGTGCCAGCAGTCCGAGGACAGGGGCGGGTGGAGAGCAGTACTTC. This translates into CASSPRTGAGGEQYF.